The T cell receptor (beta chain) under discussion was sequenced for a study of blood T cell repertoires in COVID-19. Profiled with immunoSEQ multiplex PCR; TCRdb holds only in-frame clones, not every one. The sample shows more than 150,000 clones, 90% of them seen only once. Germline CDR1 is KGHSH and CDR2 is LQKENI. The ends were cut back, 1 base at V and 8 bases at J, with 24 bases in the middle. There are 19 residues in the CDR3. This clonotype originated in a man over 45 with acute or convalescent COVID-19. The V call is TRBV18, the J call TRBJ1-6; D is undetermined. The sequenced material came from peripheral blood. CDR3 nucleotides: TGTGCCAGCTCACCACGAACCGCGGGCAGGATCGGGCTCGATTCACCCCTCCACTTT. This encodes CASSPRTAGRIGLDSPLHF.